This T cell receptor (beta chain) is drawn from a study of blood T cell repertoires in COVID-19 (dated by TCRdb to about 2020). In terms of the full investigation: Samples from collaborators originated in the United States, Italy and Spain and spanned both the acute and convalescent phases of COVID-19. The material from the prospective study consisted of cDNA or gDNA derived from T cells, B-cell-depleted T cells, or PBMCs. The dataset comprised deeply sampled blood TCRbeta repertoires from subjects exposed to, actively infected with, or recovered from COVID-19. The repertoires were released in a freely available public database intended as a resource for research on the immune response to SARS-CoV-2. Samples came from the ongoing ImmuneRACE study (first 160 participants) plus 1,254 subjects from 6 global collaborators. A de-identified subject ID, COVID-19 status, age in years and sex were almost always included in the sample metadata. HLA class I and class II types, where available, came from metadata supplied by the sample provider rather than from assay-based typing.

The immunoSEQ Assay, a bias-controlled multiplex PCR, was used to amplify TCRbeta CDR3 regions from genomic DNA. As for the authors' bioinformatics: Nucleated cell counts per sample were estimated from amplification of reference gene primers within the assay. To quantify the absolute abundance of each unique TCRbeta CDR3 rearrangement, sequence reads were collapsed and filtered. Productive Simpson clonality was computed per sample as the square root of Simpson's diversity index over productive rearrangements. The source is immuneACCESS, and TCRdb retained only in-frame sequences with V and J called. Part of the clones is not carried over; for the studies checked, unresolved V genes explain less than half of this, and the remainder is unexplained. The DNA was the basis for D and trimming; V, J and clone size are from that table. The sample profile shows about 27,000 clones; 84% of them were found once. Jointly, the top ten make up about 39% of the sample.

The collaborating institutions used their own protocols to collect whole blood in K2EDTA tubes. For TCRbeta analysis, collaborators shipped samples as frozen whole blood, isolated PBMCs, or DNA extracted from either of those sample types. Summary of the overall study and its limitations: Clinical and demographic metadata were provided uncurated, with the amount varying by source and participant.

From the cysteine up to the phenylalanine, the CDR3 has a length of 14 residues. Only the CDR3 part of the read is kept: 42 bases, read in frame from the first base. Looking up the germline V gene yields CDR1 SGHRS and CDR2 YFSETQ. Trimming leaves V shorter by 4 bases and J shorter by 2 bases, with the junction holding 5 bases beyond the gene matches. Regarding this clone: Its target antigen remains unknown. Base-call qualities are not available, and no considerably larger clone is one nucleotide away.

Sequences were obtained from peripheral blood. The chain was built from TRBV5-1 and TRBJ1-1, with 7 bases in between that match TRBD1. This TCR was recovered from a woman aged 80 or over with acute or convalescent COVID-19. The CDR3: CASSLGTDNTEAFF. The nucleotide sequence is TGCGCCAGCAGCCTCGGGACAGATAACACTGAAGCTTTCTTT.